This TCR beta chain is from a study of control samples from healthy donors and cancer patients. Trimming cost V 5 bases and J 5 bases; bases outside gene matches: 1. Germline assignment: CDR1 SGHAT and CDR2 FQDESV (reference sequence). There are 14 residues in the CDR3. Repertoires were generated with immunoSEQ multiplex PCR, while TCRdb's copy carries only in-frame clones and drops some. The repertoire holds roughly 190,000 clones, with roughly nine tenths as singletons. This receptor was identified in a woman aged 30 to 39 in good health. V and J are TRBV11-1 and TRBJ2-2, with 11 bases aligning to TRBD2. The sample comprised blood. CDR3 residues: CASSRTSGTGELFF. In DNA form, the CDR3 reads TGTGCCAGCAGCCGGACTAGCGGGACCGGGGAGCTGTTTTTT.